These 27 T cell receptor beta chains were all obtained from the same sample, sequenced in a study of human T cells and chemical hapten exposure. TCRdb redid the calling of the RACE reads with MiXCR, one entry per CDR3 protein. The sample comprises roughly 200,000 distinct CDR3 sequences, around 25% of which are singletons, and 2% to 2.5% rests with the top ten. This sample's time point: patch test 3, about 24 weeks after DPC sensitization. As to treatment: therapeutic diphenylcyclopropenone sensitization with weekly scalp DPC. The sequencing used whole blood, collected in connection with sensitization to the hapten diphenylcyclopropenone (DPC). The receptor set was obtained from a woman between 40 and 50 years old with alopecia areata. Some clones in this sample may be carry-over from other donors' samples.

This sequence joins TRBV27 and TRBJ2-3, with unresolved D. Between the trimmed V and J ends, which lost 5 bases and 1 base, there was a span of 22 bases. This CDR3 contains 18 residues. Germline-derived CDR1 and CDR2 are MNHEY and SMNVEV (reference sequence). CDR3 loop: CASSTNSSQIVRTDTQYF. CDR3 DNA: TGTGCCAGCAGTACCAACTCGTCGCAAATTGTTCGCACAGATACGCAGTATTTT.

The V and J genes are TRBV20-1 and TRBJ2-7, with 8 nucleotides matching TRBD2. The length of the CDR3 is 15 residues. Losses at the gene ends were 0 bases for V and 0 bases for J; bases not matched to a gene: 4. CDR1 and CDR2 from the germline V gene are DFQATT and SNEGSKA (reference sequence). CDR3 DNA sequence: TGCAGTGCTAGAGAGGAGCGGGAGAGCTCCTACGAGCAGTACTTC. Translated, it gives CSAREERESSYEQYF.

This clonotype appeared a few times. The chain employs TRBV7-2 and TRBJ2-1; 11 bases map to TRBD2. The CDR3 is made up of 18 amino acids. From germline, CDR1 is SGHTA and CDR2 FQGNSA. After removal of 1 base from V and 3 bases from J, the junction contained 8 bases not matched to a gene. In DNA form, the CDR3 reads TGTGCCAGCAGCTTAGGACTAGCGGGACCCTTAAACTACAATGAGCAGTTCTTC. This encodes CASSLGLAGPLNYNEQFF.

The CDR3 bases are TGTGCCAGTAGTCCTGGGACTAGCGGGCTTTACGAGCAGTACTTC. Its translation is CASSPGTSGLYEQYF. This chain connects TRBV19 to TRBJ2-7, with TRBD2 matching over 12 bases. With V trimmed by 5 bases and J by 4 bases, 6 bases remained unmatched. Germline V gives CDR1 LNHDA, CDR2 SQIVND (reference sequence). This CDR3 has 15 residues.

This chain connects TRBV24-1 to TRBJ2-3; either TRBD1 or TRBD2 may supply D (5 bases each). Looked up from germline, CDR1 is KGHDR and CDR2 is SFDVKD. The CDR3 runs to 15 residues. V was pared by 0 bases and J by 2 bases, with 8 bases between. The CDR3 loop is CATSDLRGPTDTQYF. The CDR3, as DNA: TGTGCCACCAGTGATTTGAGGGGACCCACAGATACGCAGTATTTT.

J is TRBJ1-5 and V is TRBV24-1; D uncertain. CDR3 length: 12 amino acids. V was shortened by 3 bases and J by 7 bases, with 6 bases between the two germline ends. Looked up from germline, CDR1 is KGHDR and CDR2 is SFDVKD. The CDR3: CATSDRGQPQHF. The DNA for the CDR3 is TGTGCCACCAGTGATCGAGGACAGCCCCAGCATTTT.

This sequence joins TRBV12-3 or TRBV12-4 and TRBJ2-5; 9 nucleotides align to TRBD1. V shed 3 bases and J 4 bases; nucleotides not matched to a gene: 6. CDR3 length: 15 residues. DNA of the CDR3: TGTGCCAGCAGTTTCGGGACAGGGATTGGAGAGACCCAGTACTTC. Translated: CASSFGTGIGETQYF.

This clonotype was counted only a few times. V usage is TRBV29-1 and J usage is TRBJ1-3, with unresolved D. The V gene's germline CDR1 is SQVTM and CDR2 ANQGSEA. This CDR3 has 14 residues. Trimming stripped 6 bases from V and 2 bases from J, with 14 bases between. CDR3 protein: CSVRTISAGNTIYF. CDR3 DNA sequence: TGCAGCGTACGGACGATTTCCGCTGGAAACACCATATATTTT.

This clonotype was seen a few times. This chain connects TRBV6-2 or TRBV6-3 to TRBJ2-3; D is possibly TRBD2 (6 bases). V lost 2 bases, J lost 0 bases, and 12 bases lay in between. Germline V gene sequence: CDR1 MNHEY, CDR2 SVGEGT. CDR3 length equals 16 residues. CDR3: CASSYGEGTSTDTQYF. Written as DNA, the CDR3 is TGTGCCAGCAGTTACGGAGAGGGGACTAGCACAGATACGCAGTATTTT.

At least ten counts were recorded for this clonotype. The V and J genes are TRBV11-2 and TRBJ2-1; D is uncertain. In germline, CDR1 is SGHAT, CDR2 FQNNGV. The CDR3 has 13 residues. The ends were cut back, 0 bases at V and 6 bases at J, with 6 bases in the middle. The CDR3 spells CASSLEAFNEQFF. The CDR3 nucleotides are TGTGCCAGCAGCTTAGAGGCGTTCAATGAGCAGTTCTTC.

The chain has TRBV28 and TRBJ2-3; 12 nucleotides match TRBD1. V lost 7 bases and J lost 4; bases outside the gene matches: 24. The CDR3 spans 21 residues. CDR1 is MDHEN, CDR2 SYDVKM, per germline. The CDR3 region is CASTLWSGTGGAGLRADTQYF. The CDR3 coding sequence is TGTGCCAGCACCTTATGGTCCGGGACAGGGGGCGCGGGCCTTCGTGCAGATACGCAGTATTTT.

This clonotype has just a few counts. J is TRBJ2-7 and V is TRBV4-2; D remains ambiguous. This CDR3 is built from 14 residues. The germline CDR1 and CDR2 sequences are LGHNA and YNFKEQ. The V end lost 4 bases, the J end lost 5 bases, and 15 bases lay between the germline ends. CDR3 amino acids: CASSRPADPDEQYF. CDR3 bases: TGTGCCAGCAGCCGTCCTGCGGATCCAGACGAGCAGTACTTC.

This clonotype has just a few counts. This rearrangement joins TRBV7-9 to TRBJ2-2, with a weak D call TRBD2 (5 bases). The V end lost 5 bases, the J end lost 9 bases, and 10 bases lay between the germline ends. CDR3 length: 12 amino acids. Per germline, CDR1 SEHNR and CDR2 FQNEAQ (reference sequence). The CDR3 loop is CASSLWEWELFF. CDR3 DNA: TGTGCCAGCAGCCTGTGGGAGTGGGAGCTGTTTTTT.

The rearrangement links TRBV5-1 to TRBJ1-2; D remains ambiguous. The CDR3 contains 13 residues. The V gene's germline CDR1 is SGHRS and CDR2 YFSETQ. V lost 1 base and J 5 bases, leaving 9 bases between the germline ends. The CDR3 here is CASSLLTNYGYTF. CDR3 DNA sequence: TGCGCCAGCAGCTTGCTCACAAATTATGGCTACACCTTC. Full variable domain (missing parts from reference TRBV5-1 and TRBJ1-2): KAGVTQTPRYLIKTRGQQVTLSCSPISGHRSVSWYQQTPGQGLQFLFEYFSETQRNKGNFPGRFSGRQFSNSRSEMNVSTLELGDSALYLCASSLLTNYGYTFGSGTRLTVV.

The gene calls are TRBV10-3 and TRBJ1-1; 9 positions agree with TRBD1. This CDR3 contains 15 residues. Unmatched junction bases numbered 5, after V lost 3 bases and J lost 3 bases. Germline V lookup: CDR1 ENHRY, CDR2 SYGVKD. The CDR3, as DNA: TGTGCCATCAGTGAATCGGGACAGGGCTACACTGAAGCTTTCTTT. Translation gives CAISESGQGYTEAFF.

The chain is built from TRBV7-2 and TRBJ2-2; 13 bases line up with TRBD2. The CDR3 covers 17 residues. The junction had 10 bases not matched to a gene; V was cut back by 5 bases and J by 7 bases. Germline lookup yields CDR1 SGHTA and CDR2 FQGNSA. This CDR3 is CASSPRTSGSTGGELFF. The CDR3 nucleotides are TGTGCCAGCAGCCCCCGGACTAGCGGGAGTACGGGCGGGGAGCTGTTTTTT. The whole variable domain, remainder taken from reference TRBV7-2 and TRBJ2-2, is GAGVSQSPSNKVTEKGKDVELRCDPISGHTALYWYRQSLGQGLEFLIYFQGNSAPDKSGLPSDRFSAERTGGSVSTLTIQRTQQEDSAVYLCASSPRTSGSTGGELFFGEGSRLTVL.

The V call is TRBV28, the J call TRBJ1-4, with TRBD1 matching 7 bases. Germline CDR1 reads MDHEN; CDR2 reads SYDVKM. CDR3 length: 13 amino acids. Trimming at V came to 5 bases and at J to 6 bases, leaving 3 bases not matched to a gene. CDR3 in DNA: TGTGCCAGCAGTCAGGGGGGGGATGAAAAACTGTTTTTT. This translates into CASSQGGDEKLFF.

In its sample, this clonotype was seen a few times. V gene TRBV27 combines with J gene TRBJ1-2, with 8 bases lining up with TRBD1. Germline CDR1 reads MNHEY; CDR2 reads SMNVEV (reference sequence). This CDR3 comprises 17 residues. The V gene end was trimmed by 5 bases and the J gene end by 5 bases; junction bases not matched to a gene: 16. The CDR3 region has the DNA TGTGCCAGCAGTCAAACAGGGGGTGCAACCCCAGGATATGGCTACACCTTC. It translates to CASSQTGGATPGYGYTF.

This clonotype showed up just a few times. For the CDR3, the DNA is TGTGCCAGCAGTTTAAATCTTTATAATGAGCAGTTCTTC. This encodes CASSLNLYNEQFF. This chain uses TRBV27 with TRBJ2-1; D is unclear. CDR1 MNHEY and CDR2 SMNVEV come from the germline V gene (reference sequence). V gave up 2 bases and J gave up 7 bases, with 9 bases separating them. The CDR3 has 13 amino acids.

This clonotype was seen many times. The V call is TRBV7-2, the J call TRBJ1-2; D not resolved. Germline-derived CDR1 and CDR2 are SGHTA and FQGNSA. The CDR3 loop spans 12 amino acids. The V end lost 1 base, the J end lost 4 bases, and 4 bases lay between the germline ends. The CDR3 DNA sequence: TGTGCCAGCAGCTTAGTGAGCTATGGCTACACCTTC. It translates to CASSLVSYGYTF. The full variable domain, in which reference TRBV7-2 and TRBJ1-2 provide the parts outside the CDR3, is GAGVSQSPSNKVTEKGKDVELRCDPISGHTALYWYRQSLGQGLEFLIYFQGNSAPDKSGLPSDRFSAERTGGSVSTLTIQRTQQEDSAVYLCASSLVSYGYTFGSGTRLTVV.

The V and J genes are TRBV29-1 and TRBJ1-2; no definite D call. V lost 6 bases to trimming and J lost 6 bases, with 11 bases between them. Germline V gene data show CDR1 as SQVTM and CDR2 as ANQGSEA. The CDR3 extends over 11 amino acids. The CDR3 here is CSVLSGNGYTF. The CDR3 nucleotides are TGCAGCGTGCTCAGTGGAAATGGCTACACCTTC.

This clonotype was detected only a few times. The rearrangement links TRBV12-3 or TRBV12-4 to TRBJ2-7; no definite D call. The CDR3 runs to 11 residues. V was trimmed by 6 bases and J by 4 bases, leaving 7 bases between them. CDR3 amino acids: CASSSHYEQYF. The CDR3 DNA reads TGTGCCAGCAGCTCTCATTACGAGCAGTACTTC.

V is TRBV9 and J is TRBJ1-1; D may be TRBD1 (5 bases). The CDR3 sequence is 13 residues long. The germline CDR1 and CDR2 sequences are SGDLS and YYNGEE. Trimming cost V 4 bases and J 2 bases, with 9 bases left between them. The DNA for the CDR3 is TGTGCCAGCAGCCCGGGACCTAACACTGAAGCTTTCTTT. Its translation: CASSPGPNTEAFF. Full variable domain (remainder filled in from reference TRBV9 and TRBJ1-1): DSGVTQTPKHLITATGQRVTLRCSPRSGDLSVYWYQQSLDQGLQFLIQYYNGEERAKGNILERFSAQQFPDLHSELNLSSLELGDSALYFCASSPGPNTEAFFGQGTRLTVV.

The rearrangement joins TRBV20-1 to TRBJ2-7; TRBD2 might be the D (5 bases). V lost 1 base, J lost 4 bases, and 11 bases lay in between. The CDR3 loop spans 13 amino acids. Germline V gives CDR1 DFQATT, CDR2 SNEGSKA (reference sequence). In DNA form, the CDR3 reads TGCAGTGCTAGAGTCGAGACTACTTACGAGCAGTACTTC. Protein product: CSARVETTYEQYF.

The chain recombines TRBV7-6 with TRBJ2-7; 8 bases are a match to TRBD2. V lost 5 bases to trimming and J lost 4 bases; unmatched junction nucleotides: 13. Germline CDR1 reads SGHVS; CDR2 reads FNYEAQ. This CDR3 is built from 16 residues. CDR3 sequence reads: CASSKNGLAGRYEQYF. The CDR3 nucleotides are TGTGCCAGCAGCAAAAACGGGCTAGCGGGTAGATACGAGCAGTACTTC.

This clonotype was detected many times. This rearrangement joins TRBV29-1 to TRBJ2-7; 8 nucleotides line up with TRBD2. Germline V gene sequence: CDR1 SQVTM, CDR2 ANQGSEA. V trimming: 4 bases; J trimming: 3 bases; junction bases outside the gene matches: 8. The CDR3 extends over 14 amino acids. CDR3 nucleotides: TGCAGCGTTGGGCTACGACTAGCGAACTACGAGCAGTACTTC. The encoded protein is CSVGLRLANYEQYF.

The rearrangement joins TRBV19 to TRBJ1-5; D might be TRBD1 (5 bases). This CDR3 has 15 amino acids. CDR1 and CDR2 (germline): LNHDA, SQIVND (reference sequence). Trimming pared 5 bases from V and 2 bases from J, leaving 13 bases between. Here the CDR3 reads CASSGWGQGNQPQHF. The CDR3 DNA reads as TGTGCCAGTAGTGGCTGGGGCCAGGGCAATCAGCCCCAGCATTTT.